This T cell receptor (beta chain) was profiled in a study of shared clonotypes between healthy human individuals. Whole-study context: Contributing individuals were a couple of females and a few males aged 18 to 49.

Details on this clone: Its antigen is still unknown.

Selected positively for CCR7 and CD45RO-negative, naive CD8 cells excluded terminally differentiated effector memory CD45RA+ cells. Using immunoSEQ multiplex PCR, the repertoire was profiled, and TCRdb retains in-frame clones only, with some absent. The sample consists of about 2,200,000 clones, roughly 91% of them appearing once. Study-wide points: Naive subsets generally had larger estimated richness than memory subsets.

This CDR3 is 15 amino acids long. The germline V and J ends were trimmed by 2 bases and 7 bases, with 16 bases remaining between them. Germline CDR1 reads LGHNA; CDR2 reads YNFKEQ. The receptor was derived from a man aged 18 to 30 in good health. Some clones in this sample may be carry-over from other donors' samples. The V and J genes are TRBV4-2 and TRBJ2-3; maybe TRBD1 (5 bases). Sequencing was performed on naive CD8+ T cells from PBMCs. As DNA, the CDR3 is TGTGCCAGCAGCCAAAAACGGACAACACAGAATACGCAGTATTTT. Translated, it gives CASSQKRTTQNTQYF.